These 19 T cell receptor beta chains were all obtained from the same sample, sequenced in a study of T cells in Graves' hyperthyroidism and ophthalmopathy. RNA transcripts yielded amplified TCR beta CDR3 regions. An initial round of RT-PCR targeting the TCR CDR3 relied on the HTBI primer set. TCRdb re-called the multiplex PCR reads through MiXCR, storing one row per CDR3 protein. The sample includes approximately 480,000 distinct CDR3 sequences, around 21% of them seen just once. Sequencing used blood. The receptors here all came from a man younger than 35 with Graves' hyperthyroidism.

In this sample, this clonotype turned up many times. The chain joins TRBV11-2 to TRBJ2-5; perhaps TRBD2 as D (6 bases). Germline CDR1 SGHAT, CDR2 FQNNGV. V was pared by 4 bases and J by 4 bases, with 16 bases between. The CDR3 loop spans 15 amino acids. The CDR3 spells CASSSERRAAETQYF. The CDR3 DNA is TGTGCCAGCAGCTCAGAAAGGAGGGCAGCAGAGACCCAGTACTTC. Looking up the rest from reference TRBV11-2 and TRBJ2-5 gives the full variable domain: EAGVAQSPRYKIIEKRQSVAFWCNPISGHATLYWYQQILGQGPKLLIQFQNNGVVDDSQLPKDRFSAERLKGVDSTLKIQPAKLEDSAVYLCASSSERRAAETQYFGPGTRLLVL.

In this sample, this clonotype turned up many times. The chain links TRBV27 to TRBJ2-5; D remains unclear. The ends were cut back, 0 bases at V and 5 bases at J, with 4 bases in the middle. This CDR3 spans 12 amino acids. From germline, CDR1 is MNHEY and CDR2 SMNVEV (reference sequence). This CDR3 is CASSLSWETQYF. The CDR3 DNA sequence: TGTGCCAGCAGTTTATCGTGGGAGACCCAGTACTTC.

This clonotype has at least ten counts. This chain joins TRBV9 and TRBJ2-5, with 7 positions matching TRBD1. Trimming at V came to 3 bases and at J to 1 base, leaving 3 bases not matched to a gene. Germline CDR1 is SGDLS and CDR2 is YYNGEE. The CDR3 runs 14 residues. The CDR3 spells CASSDRDSQETQYF. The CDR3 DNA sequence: TGTGCCAGCAGCGACCGGGACAGCCAAGAGACCCAGTACTTC.

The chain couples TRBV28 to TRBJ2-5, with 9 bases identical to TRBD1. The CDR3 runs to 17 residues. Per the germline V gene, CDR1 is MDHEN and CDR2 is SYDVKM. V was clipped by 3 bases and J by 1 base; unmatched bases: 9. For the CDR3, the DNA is TGTGCCAGCAGTTTCCGCGGACAGGGGAGGGCCCAAGAGACCCAGTACTTC. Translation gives CASSFRGQGRAQETQYF.

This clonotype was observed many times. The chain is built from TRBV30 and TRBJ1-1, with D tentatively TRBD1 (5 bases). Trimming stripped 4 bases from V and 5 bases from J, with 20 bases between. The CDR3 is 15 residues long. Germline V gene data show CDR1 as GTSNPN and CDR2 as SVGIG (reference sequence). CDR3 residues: CAWKPPRSWGTEAFF. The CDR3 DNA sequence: TGTGCCTGGAAACCCCCCCGGTCCTGGGGGACTGAAGCTTTCTTT.

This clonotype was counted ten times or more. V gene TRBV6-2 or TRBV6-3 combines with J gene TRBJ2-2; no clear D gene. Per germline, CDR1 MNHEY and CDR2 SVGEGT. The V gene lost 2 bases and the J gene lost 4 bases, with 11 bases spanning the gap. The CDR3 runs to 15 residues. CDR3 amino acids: CASSYGPEITGELFF. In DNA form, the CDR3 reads TGTGCCAGCAGTTACGGACCGGAGATCACCGGGGAGCTGTTTTTT.

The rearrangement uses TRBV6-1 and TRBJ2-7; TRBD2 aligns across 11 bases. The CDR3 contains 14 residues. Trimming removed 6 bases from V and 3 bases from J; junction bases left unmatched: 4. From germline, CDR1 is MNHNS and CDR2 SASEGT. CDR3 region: CASRGTSGFYEQYF. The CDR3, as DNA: TGTGCCAGCAGGGGGACTAGCGGTTTCTACGAGCAGTACTTC.

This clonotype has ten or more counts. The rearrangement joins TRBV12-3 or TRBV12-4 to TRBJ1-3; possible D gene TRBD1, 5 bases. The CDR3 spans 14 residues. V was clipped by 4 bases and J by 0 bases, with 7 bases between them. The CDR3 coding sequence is TGTGCCAGCAGTTGGGGGTACTCTGGAAACACCATATATTTT. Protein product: CASSWGYSGNTIYF.

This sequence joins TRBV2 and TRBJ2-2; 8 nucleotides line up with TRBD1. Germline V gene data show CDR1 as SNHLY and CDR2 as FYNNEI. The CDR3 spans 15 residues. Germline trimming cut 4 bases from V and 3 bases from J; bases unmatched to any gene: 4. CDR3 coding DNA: TGTGCCAGCAGTGTGGACAGGGCCGACACCGGGGAGCTGTTTTTT. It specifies CASSVDRADTGELFF.

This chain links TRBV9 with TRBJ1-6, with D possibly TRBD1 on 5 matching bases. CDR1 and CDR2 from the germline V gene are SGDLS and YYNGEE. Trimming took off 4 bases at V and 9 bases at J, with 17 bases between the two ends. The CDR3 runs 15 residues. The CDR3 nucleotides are TGTGCCAGCAGCACCTCGGGGACGGAAGGTTCACCCCTCCACTTT. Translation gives CASSTSGTEGSPLHF.

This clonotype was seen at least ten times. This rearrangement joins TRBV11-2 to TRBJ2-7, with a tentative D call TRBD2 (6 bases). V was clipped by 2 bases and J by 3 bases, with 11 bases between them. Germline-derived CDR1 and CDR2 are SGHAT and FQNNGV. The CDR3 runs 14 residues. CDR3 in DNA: TGTGCCAGCAGCTTATCGGGGGTGTACTACGAGCAGTACTTC. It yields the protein CASSLSGVYYEQYF.

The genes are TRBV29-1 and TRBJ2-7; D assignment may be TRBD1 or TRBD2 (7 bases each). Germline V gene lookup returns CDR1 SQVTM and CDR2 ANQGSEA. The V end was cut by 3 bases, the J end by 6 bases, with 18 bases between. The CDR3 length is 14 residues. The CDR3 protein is CSVERGGRGGEQYF. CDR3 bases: TGCAGCGTTGAGAGGGGAGGCAGGGGGGGCGAGCAGTACTTC.

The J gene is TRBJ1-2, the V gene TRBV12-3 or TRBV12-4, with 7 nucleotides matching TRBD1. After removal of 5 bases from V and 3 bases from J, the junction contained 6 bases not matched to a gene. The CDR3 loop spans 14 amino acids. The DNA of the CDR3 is TGTGCCAGCAGTCCAGACAGGGCAGACTATGGCTACACCTTC. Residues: CASSPDRADYGYTF.

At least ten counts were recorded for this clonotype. The CDR3 loop is CSGRGSMTGELFF. In nucleotides, the CDR3 is TGCAGCGGGAGGGGATCCATGACCGGGGAGCTGTTTTTT. The chain combines TRBV29-1 with TRBJ2-2, with a tentative D call TRBD2 (6 bases). Trimming removed 7 bases from V and 5 bases from J, with 14 bases in between. This CDR3 has 13 residues. Germline V gene sequence: CDR1 SQVTM, CDR2 ANQGSEA.

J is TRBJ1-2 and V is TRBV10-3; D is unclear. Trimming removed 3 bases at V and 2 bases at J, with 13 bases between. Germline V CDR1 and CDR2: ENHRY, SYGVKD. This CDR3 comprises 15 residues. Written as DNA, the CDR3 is TGTGCCATCAGTGATGTGAAGGATGCCAACTATGGCTACACCTTC. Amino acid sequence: CAISDVKDANYGYTF.

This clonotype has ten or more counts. CDR3: CASSQGARGTEAFF. The CDR3 nucleotides are TGTGCCAGCAGCCAGGGGGCCCGCGGGACTGAAGCTTTCTTT. The chain carries TRBV14 and TRBJ1-1, with D possibly matching TRBD1 (6 bases). Germline CDR1 and CDR2: SGHDN and FVKESK. The CDR3 length is 14 residues. Trimming shortened V by 3 bases and J by 5 bases, and 13 bases separated the two germline ends.

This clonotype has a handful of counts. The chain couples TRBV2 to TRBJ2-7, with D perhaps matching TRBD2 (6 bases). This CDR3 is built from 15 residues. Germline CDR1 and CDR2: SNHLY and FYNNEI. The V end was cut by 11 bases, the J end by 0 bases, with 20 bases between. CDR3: CARGEAGRSSYEQYF. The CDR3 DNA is TGTGCCCGCGGGGAAGCTGGGAGGAGCTCCTACGAGCAGTACTTC.

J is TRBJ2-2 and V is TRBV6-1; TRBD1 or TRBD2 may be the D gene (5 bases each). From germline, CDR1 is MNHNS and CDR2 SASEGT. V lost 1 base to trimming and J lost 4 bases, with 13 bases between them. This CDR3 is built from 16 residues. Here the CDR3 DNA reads TGTGCCAGCAGTGAAGGGGGAGACAGAACCACCGGGGAGCTGTTTTTT. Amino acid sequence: CASSEGGDRTTGELFF.

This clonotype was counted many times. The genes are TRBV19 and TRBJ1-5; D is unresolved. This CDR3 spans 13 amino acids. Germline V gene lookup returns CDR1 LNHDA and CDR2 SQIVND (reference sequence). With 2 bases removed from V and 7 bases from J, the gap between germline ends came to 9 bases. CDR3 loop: CASSIHANQPQHF. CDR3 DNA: TGTGCCAGTAGTATACATGCGAACCAGCCCCAGCATTTT. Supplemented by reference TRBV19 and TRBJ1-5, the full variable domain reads DGGITQSPKYLFRKEGQNVTLSCEQNLNHDAMYWYRQDPGQGLRLIYYSQIVNDFQKGDIAEGYSVSREKKESFPLTVTSAQKNPTAFYLCASSIHANQPQHFGDGTRLSIL.